This T cell receptor (beta chain) was found in a study of human T cells and chemical hapten exposure. This clonotype came up many times. TCRdb re-called the RACE reads through MiXCR, storing one row per CDR3 protein. The table lists about 120,000 distinct CDR3 sequences, roughly 13% of them singletons, with approximately 3% in the top ten. The time point: pre-sensitization, week 0. The treatment was: therapeutic diphenylcyclopropenone sensitization with weekly scalp DPC. Blood sampling occurred before each patch-test application. Trimming removed 4 bases from V and 1 base from J; junction bases left unmatched: 9. This CDR3 region has 17 residues. In germline, CDR1 is SGHDN, CDR2 FVKESK.

The TCR was taken from a woman under 30 with alopecia areata. Some clones in this sample may be carry-over from other donors' samples. Source: whole blood, taken in connection with sensitization to the hapten diphenylcyclopropenone (DPC). This chain joins TRBV14 and TRBJ1-5; 8 bases are a match to TRBD1. The DNA of the CDR3 is TGTGCCAGCAGCCCATCCGGACAGGGAATAAGCAATCAGCCCCAGCATTTT. Protein: CASSPSGQGISNQPQHF.